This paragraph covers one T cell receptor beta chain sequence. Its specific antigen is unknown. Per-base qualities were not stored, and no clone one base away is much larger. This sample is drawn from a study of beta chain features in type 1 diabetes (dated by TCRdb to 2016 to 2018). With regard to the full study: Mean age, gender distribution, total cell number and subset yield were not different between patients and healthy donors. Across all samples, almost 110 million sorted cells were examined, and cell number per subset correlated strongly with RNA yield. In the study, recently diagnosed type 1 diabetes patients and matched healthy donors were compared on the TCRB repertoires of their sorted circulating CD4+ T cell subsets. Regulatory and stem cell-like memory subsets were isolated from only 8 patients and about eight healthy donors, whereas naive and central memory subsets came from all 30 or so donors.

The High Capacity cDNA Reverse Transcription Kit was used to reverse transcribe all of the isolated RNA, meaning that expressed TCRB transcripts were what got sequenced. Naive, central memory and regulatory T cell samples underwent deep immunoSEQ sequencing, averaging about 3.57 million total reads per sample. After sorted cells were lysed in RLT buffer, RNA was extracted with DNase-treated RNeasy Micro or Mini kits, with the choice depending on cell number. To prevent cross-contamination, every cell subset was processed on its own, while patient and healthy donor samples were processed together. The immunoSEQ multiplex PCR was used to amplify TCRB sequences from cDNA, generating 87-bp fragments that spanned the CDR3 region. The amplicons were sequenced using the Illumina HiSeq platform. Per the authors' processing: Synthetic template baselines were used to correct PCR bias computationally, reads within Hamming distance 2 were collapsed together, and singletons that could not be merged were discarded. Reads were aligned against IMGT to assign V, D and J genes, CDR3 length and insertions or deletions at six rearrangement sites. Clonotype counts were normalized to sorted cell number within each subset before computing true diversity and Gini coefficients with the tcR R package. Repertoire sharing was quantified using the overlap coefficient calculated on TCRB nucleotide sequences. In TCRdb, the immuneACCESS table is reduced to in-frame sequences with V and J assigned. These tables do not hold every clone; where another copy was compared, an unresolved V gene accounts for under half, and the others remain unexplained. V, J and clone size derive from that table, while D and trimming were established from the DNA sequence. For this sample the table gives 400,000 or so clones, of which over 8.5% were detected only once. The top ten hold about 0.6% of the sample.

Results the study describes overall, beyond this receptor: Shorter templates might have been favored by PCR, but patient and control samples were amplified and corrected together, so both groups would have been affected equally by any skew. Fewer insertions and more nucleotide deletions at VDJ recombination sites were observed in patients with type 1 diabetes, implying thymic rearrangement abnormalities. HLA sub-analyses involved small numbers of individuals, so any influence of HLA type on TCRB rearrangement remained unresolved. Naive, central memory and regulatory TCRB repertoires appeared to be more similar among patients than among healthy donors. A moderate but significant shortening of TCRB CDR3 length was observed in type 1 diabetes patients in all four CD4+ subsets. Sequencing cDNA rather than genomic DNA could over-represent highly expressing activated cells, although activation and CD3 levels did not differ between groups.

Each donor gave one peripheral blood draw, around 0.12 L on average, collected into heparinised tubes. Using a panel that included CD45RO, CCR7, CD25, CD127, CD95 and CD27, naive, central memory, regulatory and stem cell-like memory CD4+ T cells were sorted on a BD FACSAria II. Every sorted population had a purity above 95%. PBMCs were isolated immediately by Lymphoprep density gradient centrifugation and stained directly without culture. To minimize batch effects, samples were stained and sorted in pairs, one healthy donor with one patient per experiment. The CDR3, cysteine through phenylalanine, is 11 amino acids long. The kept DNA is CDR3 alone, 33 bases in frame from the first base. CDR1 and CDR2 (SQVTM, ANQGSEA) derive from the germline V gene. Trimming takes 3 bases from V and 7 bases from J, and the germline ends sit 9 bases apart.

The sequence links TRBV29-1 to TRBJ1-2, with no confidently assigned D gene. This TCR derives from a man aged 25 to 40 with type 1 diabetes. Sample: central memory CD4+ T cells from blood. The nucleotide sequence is TGCAGCGTTGAGCAGGTCTCTGGCTACACCTTC. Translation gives CSVEQVSGYTF.